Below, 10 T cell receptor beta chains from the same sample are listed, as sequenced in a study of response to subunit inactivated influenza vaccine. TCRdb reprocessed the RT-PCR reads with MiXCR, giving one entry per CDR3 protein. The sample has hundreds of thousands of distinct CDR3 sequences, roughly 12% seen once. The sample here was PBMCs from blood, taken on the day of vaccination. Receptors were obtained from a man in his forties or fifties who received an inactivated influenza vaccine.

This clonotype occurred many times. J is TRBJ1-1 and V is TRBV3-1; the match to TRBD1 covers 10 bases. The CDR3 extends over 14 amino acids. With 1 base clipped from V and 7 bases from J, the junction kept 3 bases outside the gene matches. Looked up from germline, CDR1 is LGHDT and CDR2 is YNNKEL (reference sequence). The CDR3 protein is CASSQGTGGGEAFF. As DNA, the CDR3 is TGTGCCAGCAGCCAAGGGACAGGGGGTGGTGAAGCTTTCTTT.

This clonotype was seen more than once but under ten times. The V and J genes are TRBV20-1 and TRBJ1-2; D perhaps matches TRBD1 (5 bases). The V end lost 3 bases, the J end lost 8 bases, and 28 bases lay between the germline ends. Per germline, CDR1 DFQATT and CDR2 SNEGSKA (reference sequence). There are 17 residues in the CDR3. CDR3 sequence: CSARTEFAEGRGEGYTF. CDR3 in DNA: TGCAGTGCTAGGACGGAGTTCGCGGAGGGAAGGGGCGAAGGCTACACCTTC.

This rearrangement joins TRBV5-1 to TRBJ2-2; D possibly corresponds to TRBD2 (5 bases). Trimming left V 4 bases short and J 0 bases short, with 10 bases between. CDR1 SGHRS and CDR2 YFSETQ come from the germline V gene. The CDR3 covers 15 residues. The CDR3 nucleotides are TGCGCCAGCAGCCTTTTAGCGCCGAACACCGGGGAGCTGTTTTTT. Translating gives CASSLLAPNTGELFF.

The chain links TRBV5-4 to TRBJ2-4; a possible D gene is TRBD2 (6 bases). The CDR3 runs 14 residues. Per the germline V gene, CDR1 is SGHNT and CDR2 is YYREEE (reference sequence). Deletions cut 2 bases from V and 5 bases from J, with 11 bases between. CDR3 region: CASSFRGAENIQYF. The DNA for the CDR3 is TGTGCCAGCAGCTTTCGCGGGGCCGAAAACATTCAGTACTTC.

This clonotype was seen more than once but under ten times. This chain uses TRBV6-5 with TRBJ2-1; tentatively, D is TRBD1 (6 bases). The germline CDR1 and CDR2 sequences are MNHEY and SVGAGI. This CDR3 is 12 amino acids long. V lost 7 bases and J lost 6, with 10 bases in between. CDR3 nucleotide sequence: TGTGCCAGCACAGGGGCCCGCAATGAGCAGTTCTTC. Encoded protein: CASTGARNEQFF.

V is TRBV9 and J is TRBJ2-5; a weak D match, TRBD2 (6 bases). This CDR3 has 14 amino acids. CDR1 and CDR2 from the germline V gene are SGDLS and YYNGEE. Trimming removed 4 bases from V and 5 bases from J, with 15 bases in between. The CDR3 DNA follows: TGTGCCAGCAGCCCACGGGACTGGAGGGAGACCCAGTACTTC. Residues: CASSPRDWRETQYF. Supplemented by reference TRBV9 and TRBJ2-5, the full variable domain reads DSGVTQTPKHLITATGQRVTLRCSPRSGDLSVYWYQQSLDQGLQFLIQYYNGEERAKGNILERFSAQQFPDLHSELNLSSLELGDSALYFCASSPRDWRETQYFGPGTRLLVL.

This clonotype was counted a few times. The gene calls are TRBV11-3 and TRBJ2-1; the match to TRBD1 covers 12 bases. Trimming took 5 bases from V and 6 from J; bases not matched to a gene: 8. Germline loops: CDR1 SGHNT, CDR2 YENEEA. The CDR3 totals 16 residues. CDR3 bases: TGTGCCAGCAGCAGCAGATCGGGACAGGGGGCCAATGAGCAGTTCTTC. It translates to CASSSRSGQGANEQFF.

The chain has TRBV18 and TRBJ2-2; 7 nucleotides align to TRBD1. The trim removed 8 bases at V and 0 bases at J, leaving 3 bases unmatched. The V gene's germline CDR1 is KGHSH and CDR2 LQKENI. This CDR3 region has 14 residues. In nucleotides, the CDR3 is TGTGCCAGCGCGACAGGGACGAACACCGGGGAGCTGTTTTTT. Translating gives CASATGTNTGELFF.

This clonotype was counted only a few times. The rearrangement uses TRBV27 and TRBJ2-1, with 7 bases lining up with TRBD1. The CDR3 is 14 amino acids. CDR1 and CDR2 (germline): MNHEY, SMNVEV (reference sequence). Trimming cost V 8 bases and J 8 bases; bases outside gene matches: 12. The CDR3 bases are TGTGCCAGCGCCCGGGTCAGGGGGTGGGATGAGCAGTTCTTC. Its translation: CASARVRGWDEQFF.

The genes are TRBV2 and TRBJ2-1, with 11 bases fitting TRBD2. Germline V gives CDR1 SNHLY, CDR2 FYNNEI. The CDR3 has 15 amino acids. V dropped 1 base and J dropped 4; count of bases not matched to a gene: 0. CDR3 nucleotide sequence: TGTGCCAGCAGTGAAGTAGCGGGGGGGTACAATGAGCAGTTCTTC. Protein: CASSEVAGGYNEQFF.